This T cell receptor (beta chain) appears in the sequencing data of a study of molecular identifiers for immune sequencing clone quantification. TCRdb called the PCR reads again in MiXCR, with one record for every CDR3 protein. Seen here are 460,000 or so distinct CDR3 sequences, roughly 26% observed once, and the top ten hold around 0.8%. This clonotype has a handful of counts. The TCR was taken from a human donor in good health. Some libraries in this study had Jurkat cell RNA spiked in. The specimen sequenced was naive CD8+ T cells from blood, with Jurkat cell RNA spiked in. The subset was: FACS-sorted CD8+CD4-CCR7+CD45RA+ naive T cells.

CDR3 region: CASSYSGHLGEQYF. The CDR3 DNA reads as TGTGCCAGCAGTTACTCTGGCCACCTCGGCGAGCAGTACTTC. The rearrangement uses TRBV6-5 and TRBJ2-7; D remains ambiguous. The CDR3 runs 14 residues. V dropped 0 bases and J dropped 6 bases, with 12 bases sitting between them. The germline V gene has CDR1 MNHEY and CDR2 SVGAGI.